This T cell receptor beta chain was observed in a study of shared clonotypes between healthy human individuals. This CDR3 spans 14 amino acids. V was clipped by 4 bases and J by 2 bases, with 10 bases between them. From germline, CDR1 is SGHDT and CDR2 YYEEEE. Libraries were prepared by immunoSEQ multiplex PCR; TCRdb keeps only in-frame clonotypes and omits some of them. The sample has 2 million to 2.5 million clones; roughly 92% are singletons. Sequencing was done on a sample of naive CD4+ T cells from PBMCs. Described subset: CD45RA+ positively selected. The rearrangement uses TRBV5-6 and TRBJ1-3; a weak D match, TRBD1 (5 bases). This receptor was taken from a man between 18 and 35 years old in good health. Some clones in this sample may be carry-over from other donors' samples. CDR3 loop: CASSRGRTGNTIYF. The CDR3 nucleotides read TGTGCCAGCAGCCGGGGGAGGACTGGAAACACCATATATTTT.